The rows below give T cell receptor beta chains drawn from one sample of a study of blood T cell repertoires in COVID-19. Assay used: immunoSEQ multiplex PCR; TCRdb lists only in-frame clones, some missing. The sample gives some 220,000 clones, around 84% of which show up once; around a sixth is in the top ten. Sequencing was done on a sample of peripheral blood. These receptors originate from a woman at least 80 years old with active or convalescent COVID-19. Both conserved end residues are part of each CDR3. The D gene is left open where the match is weak. Clone size is not always given. Where it is, it says once, few, many or a class for expanded clones.

d_call clone_size j_call v_call cdr3_aa cdr3_nt
TRBD2 NA TRBJ2-7 TRBV7-9 CASSSGTRLYEQYF TGTGCCAGCAGCTCCGGGACTAGACTCTACGAGCAGTACTTC
NA NA TRBJ2-2 TRBV5-1 CASSLISDTGELFF TGCGCCAGCAGCTTGATTTCAGATACCGGGGAGCTGTTTTTT
NA NA TRBJ1-1 TRBV11-1 CASSFAGLGAFF TGTGCCAGCAGCTTTGCAGGGCTGGGAGCTTTCTTT
NA NA TRBJ2-3 TRBV7-9 CASIEPGSTDTQYF TGTGCCAGCATAGAACCGGGGAGCACAGATACGCAGTATTTT
TRBD2 NA TRBJ2-3 TRBV27 CASSLEAGGNTQYF TGTGCCAGCAGTTTGGAAGCGGGGGGTAATACGCAGTATTTT
NA NA TRBJ2-7 TRBV7-2 CASRSSYEQYF TGTGCCAGCAGATCTAGCTACGAGCAGTACTTC
TRBD2 NA TRBJ2-1 TRBV5-4 CASSLAFGTSVVNEQFF TGTGCCAGCAGCTTGGCCTTCGGGACTAGCGTTGTCAATGAGCAGTTCTTC
NA NA TRBJ2-7 TRBV27 CASRKQGHSYEQYF TGTGCCAGCAGGAAACAGGGCCACTCCTACGAGCAGTACTTC
NA once TRBJ1-4 TRBV2 CASSGQKSGSLHEKLFF TGTGCCAGCAGTGGACAAAAATCAGGAAGCCTCCATGAAAAACTGTTTTTT
TRBD2 NA TRBJ2-5 TRBV28 CASTPHHGTNQETQYF TGTGCCAGCACCCCCCATCACGGGACTAATCAAGAGACCCAGTACTTC
NA NA TRBJ2-3 TRBV5-6 CASREMAPNTDTQYF TGTGCCAGCAGGGAGATGGCACCAAACACAGATACGCAGTATTTT
NA NA TRBJ2-5 TRBV15 CATSKSQPRGETQYF TGTGCCACCAGCAAGTCCCAGCCTAGGGGCGAGACCCAGTACTTC
NA NA TRBJ1-4 TRBV12-3/TRBV12-4 CASSFRTREKLFF TGTGCCAGCAGTTTTAGGACTCGTGAAAAACTGTTTTTT
TRBD1 NA TRBJ2-4 TRBV29-1 CSVGGTGSKNIQYF TGCAGCGTTGGTGGGACAGGGTCCAAAAACATTCAGTACTTC
TRBD1 NA TRBJ2-1 TRBV11-2 CASSLSATGDNEQFF TGTGCCAGCAGCTTGTCCGCGACAGGGGACAATGAGCAGTTCTTC
TRBD2 NA TRBJ2-5 TRBV3-1/TRBV3-2 CASSLGLAGGQETQYF TGTGCCAGCAGCCTTGGACTAGCGGGAGGGCAAGAGACCCAGTACTTC
TRBD2 few TRBJ2-7 TRBV2 CATSPGLVSSYEQYF TGTGCCACAAGCCCCGGACTAGTGAGCTCCTACGAGCAGTACTTC
NA NA TRBJ1-1 TRBV25-1 CASSEYFGNTEAFF TGTGCCAGCAGTGAATATTTCGGGAACACTGAAGCTTTCTTT
NA once TRBJ2-7 TRBV27 CASSIAGKYEQYF TGTGCCAGCAGTATAGCCGGGAAATACGAGCAGTACTTC
NA NA TRBJ1-6 TRBV27 CASSPGHGSPLHF TGTGCCAGCAGCCCGGGACACGGATCACCCCTCCACTTT
NA NA TRBJ2-1 TRBV7-9 CASRPRLGEQFF TGTGCCAGCAGACCCCGACTGGGTGAGCAGTTCTTC
NA many TRBJ1-1 TRBV7-2 CASSLDRNTEAFF TGTGCCAGCAGCCTGGACAGGAACACTGAAGCTTTCTTT
NA once TRBJ1-2 TRBV11-2 CASASGSGYTF TGTGCCAGCGCCTCGGGGTCGGGCTACACCTTC
NA NA TRBJ2-5 TRBV9 CASSGGTQETQYF TGTGCCAGCAGCGGCGGGACCCAAGAGACCCAGTACTTC
NA NA TRBJ1-2 TRBV6-5 CASSYSFQVGGYTF TGTGCCAGCAGTTACTCGTTCCAGGTTGGAGGCTACACCTTC
NA many TRBJ2-1 TRBV9 CASSSQGNGYNEQFF TGTGCCAGCAGCTCTCAGGGAAATGGTTACAATGAGCAGTTCTTC
TRBD2 few TRBJ2-1 TRBV10-2 CASMRVAGVNEQFF TGCGCCAGCATGAGGGTAGCGGGGGTAAATGAGCAGTTCTTC
TRBD1 NA TRBJ1-1 TRBV19 CASSRLNRGNTEAFF TGTGCCAGTAGTAGGCTAAACAGGGGGAACACTGAAGCTTTCTTT
NA NA TRBJ1-2 TRBV4-2 CASSQDRGLGGYTF TGTGCCAGCAGCCAGGACCGGGGGTTGGGCGGCTACACCTTC
NA NA TRBJ2-2 TRBV12-3/TRBV12-4 CASSSGHTGELFF TGTGCCAGCAGTTCGGGACATACCGGGGAGCTGTTTTTT
NA NA TRBJ2-6 TRBV5-4 CASSQGGGNAGANVLTF TGTGCCAGCAGCCAGGGAGGGGGGAACGCTGGGGCCAACGTCCTGACTTTC
NA NA TRBJ2-7 TRBV19 CASAPYDSYEQYF TGTGCCAGTGCACCCTACGACTCCTACGAGCAGTACTTC
TRBD2 NA TRBJ2-1 TRBV24-1 CATSDWSGGYNEQFF TGTGCCACCAGTGATTGGAGCGGGGGGTACAATGAGCAGTTCTTC
TRBD1 once TRBJ1-1 TRBV6-2/TRBV6-3 CASSALGQGYTEAFF TGTGCCAGCAGCGCTTTGGGACAGGGATACACTGAAGCTTTCTTT
NA NA TRBJ2-7 TRBV3-1/TRBV3-2 CASSLSVHEQYF TGTGCCAGCAGCCTCAGCGTCCACGAGCAGTACTTC
TRBD2 NA TRBJ2-1 TRBV7-2 CASSPRAVLAGVRNEQFF TGTGCCAGCAGCCCCCGAGCAGTCCTAGCGGGAGTGCGTAATGAGCAGTTCTTC
TRBD2 NA TRBJ2-3 TRBV7-9 CASSFRRGGSDTQYF TGTGCCAGCAGCTTCAGGCGGGGGGGATCAGATACGCAGTATTTT
NA NA TRBJ2-5 TRBV7-7 CASSVGRGESETQYF TGTGCCAGCAGCGTGGGGCGCGGGGAGTCAGAGACCCAGTACTTC
NA NA TRBJ2-5 TRBV19 CASRSGYQETQYF TGTGCCAGTAGGTCAGGATACCAAGAGACCCAGTACTTC